The 6 T cell receptor beta chains in this list originate from one sample, sequenced in a study of tumor-infiltrating lymphocytes in primary liver carcinoma. Joint extraction of RNA and DNA used about 17-31 mg of bulk tissue that was unsorted. The template, about 540 ng total RNA, yielded TCR beta cDNA made with a constant-region primer. Generation of the TCR beta libraries relied on three nested multiplex PCR rounds using slightly modified ARM-PCR. The first two PCR rounds used TRBV1-TRBV30 forward primers with a C-beta reverse primer, 9 to 10 cycles each. TCRdb called the multiplex PCR reads again in MiXCR, with one record for every CDR3 protein. This sample has 120,000 or so distinct CDR3 sequences, with 65% found just once. Material: liver tumor tissue from sampling region 1. Subset described: tumor region T1, superior pole. The receptors originated from a woman aged 55-70 years with primary liver carcinoma and hepatitis B virus infection.

This sequence joins TRBV28 and TRBJ2-4; 8 bases match TRBD2. CDR3 length: 14 amino acids. V was clipped by 6 bases and J by 7 bases; unmatched bases: 8. The germline gives CDR1 MDHEN, CDR2 SYDVKM. Here the CDR3 DNA reads TGTGCCAGCAGACCCGCGGGGGGCGCGAACATTCAGTACTTC. Its protein product is CASRPAGGANIQYF.

As to this clonotype: The junction does not match germline at one end; this may be a read error. The V and J genes are TRBV11-2 and TRBJ2-3, with D tentatively TRBD1 or TRBD2 (5 bases each). CDR3 size: 13 residues. Germline assignment: CDR1 SGHAT and CDR2 FQNNGV. Written as DNA, the CDR3 is TGTGCCAGCAGCCGAGAGGGGCTAGATACGCAGTATTTC. This gives the protein CASSREGLDTQYF.

About this clonotype itself: At one boundary the junction diverges from the germline segment, which might be a read error. This sequence joins TRBV11-2 and TRBJ1-1, with a tentative D call TRBD1 (5 bases). This CDR3 is built from 20 residues. CDR1 and CDR2 (germline): SGHAT, FQNNGV. The CDR3 spells CTSSLHQHGQLRFWGYEAFF. CDR3 nucleotide sequence: TGTACCAGCAGCCTACATCAGCACGGACAACTTCGCTTTTGGGGCTATGAAGCTTTCTTT.

The J gene is TRBJ1-4, the V gene TRBV11-2; tentative D call: TRBD1 (5 bases). This CDR3 has 15 residues. Germline V gives CDR1 SGHAT, CDR2 FQNNGV. Trimming pared 0 bases from V and 11 bases from J, leaving 16 bases between. The CDR3 sequence: CASSLDHVTGGKLFF. CDR3 coding DNA: TGTGCCAGCAGCTTAGACCACGTCACTGGGGGGAAACTGTTTTTT.

This clonotype was observed a few times. The rearrangement links TRBV19 to TRBJ1-1; D is unresolved. Germline loops: CDR1 LNHDA, CDR2 SQIVND (reference sequence). This CDR3 comprises 15 residues. V was shortened by 3 bases and J by 1 base, with 12 bases between the two germline ends. The CDR3 region is CASSIGSGRNTEAFF. The CDR3, as DNA: TGTGCCAGTAGTATCGGGAGCGGGAGGAACACTGAAGCTTTCTTT.

Details on this clonotype: A single base separates this from a much larger clone, so it may be a read error. The rearrangement uses TRBV12-3 or TRBV12-4 and TRBJ2-3; 8 bases agree with TRBD2. The CDR3 spans 15 residues. V was pared by 5 bases and J by 0 bases, with 4 bases of the junction left unmatched. The CDR3 loop reads CASSPRTSSTDTQYF. DNA for the CDR3: TGTGCCAGCAGTCCCAGGACTAGCAGCACAGATACGCAGTATTTT.